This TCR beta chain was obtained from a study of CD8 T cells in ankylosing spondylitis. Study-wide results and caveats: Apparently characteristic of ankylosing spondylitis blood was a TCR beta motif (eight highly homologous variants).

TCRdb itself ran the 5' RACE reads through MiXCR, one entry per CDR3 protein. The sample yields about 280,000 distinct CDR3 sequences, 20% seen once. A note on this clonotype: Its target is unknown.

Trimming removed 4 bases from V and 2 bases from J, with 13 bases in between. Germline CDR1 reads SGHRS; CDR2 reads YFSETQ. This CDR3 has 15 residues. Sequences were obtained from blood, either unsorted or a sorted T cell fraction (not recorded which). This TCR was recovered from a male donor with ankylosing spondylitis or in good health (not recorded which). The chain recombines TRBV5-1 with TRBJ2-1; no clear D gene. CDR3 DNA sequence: TGCGCCAGCAGCCTTGACGGAGCAACCTACAATGAGCAGTTCTTC. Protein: CASSLDGATYNEQFF.